The TCR beta chain under discussion was sequenced for a study of cytomegalovirus exposure and HLA in healthy donors. Findings and caveats of the study: HLA alleles showed associations with 15,000 to 20,000 TCR beta sequences in a later analysis, at a 0.05 false discovery rate.

Trimming stripped 4 bases from V and 0 bases from J, with 13 bases between. The CDR3 contains 15 residues. Germline V gene data show CDR1 as LNHDA and CDR2 as SQIVND (reference sequence). To note about this clone: Its antigen is not known.

Amplification used 60 Vbeta primers and 13 Jbeta primers. This table comes from immunoSEQ multiplex PCR, and its TCRdb copy is limited to in-frame clones, with some not included. The sample carries 200,000 to 250,000 clones, more than 75% recorded once. The clonotype comes from a human donor in good health. Sequencing input: PBMCs. The chain employs TRBV19 and TRBJ2-7; D possibly corresponds to TRBD1 (6 bases). The CDR3 sequence: CASSSDRLNSYEQYF. CDR3 nucleotide sequence: TGTGCCAGTAGTAGCGACAGGCTAAACTCCTACGAGCAGTACTTC. Filled out from reference TRBV19 and TRBJ2-7, the complete variable domain reads DGGITQSPKYLFRKEGQNVTLSCEQNLNHDAMYWYRQDPGQGLRLIYYSQIVNDFQKGDIAEGYSVSREKKESFPLTVTSAQKNPTAFYLCASSSDRLNSYEQYFGPGTRLTVT.